This TCR beta chain was recorded in a study of T cells expressing NK-cell markers. On the study more broadly: Each TCR beta repertoire originated in sorted T cells that were CD3+CD56+NKG2C+, CD3+CD56+NKG2C- or CD3+CD56-NKG2C+.

TCRdb re-called the 5' RACE reads and catalogs CDR3 proteins one per entry, DNA excluded. This sample's clone table lists over 250,000 distinct CDR3 sequences. Whole-study results and caveats: In roughly 6 donors, dominant CD3+CD56+NKG2C+ clones formed roughly 1.0-8% of CD8+ cells.

The CDR3 runs 13 residues. CDR1 is LNHNV and CDR2 is YYDKDF in the germline V gene (reference sequence). As for this clonotype: Its antigen is not identified.

The sequenced sample consisted of blood T cells: a sorted CD56 or NKG2C T cell subset, CD4+ or CD8+ T cells, or bulk PBMC T cells (not recorded which). The chain joins TRBV15 to TRBJ1-1. The clonotype originates from a woman aged 18 to 69 in good health. The CDR3 spells CATSSDGGAEAFF.